This TCR beta chain was observed in a study of OX40 agonist ivuxolimab in advanced cancers. About the full investigation: The costimulatory receptor OX40 (CD134) was targeted by ivuxolimab, a fully human IgG2 agonistic monoclonal antibody. Intravenous ivuxolimab was administered to patients every 2 weeks at six dose levels: 0.01, 0.1, 0.3, 1.5, 3 and 10 mg/kg. Of the 52 patients in dose escalation, 19 had hepatocellular carcinoma, about 15 had melanoma, 9 had renal cell carcinoma and 9 had head and neck cancer. In the dose-escalation cohort, more than 80% of patients were male, and the mean age was roughly 60 years with a range of about 20 to 80. Prior anti-PD-1, anti-PD-L1 or anti-CTLA-4 therapy was permitted, and checkpoint inhibitors had been received by about 36% of dose-escalation patients. Partial responses occurred in three dose-escalation patients: two with cutaneous melanoma and one with hepatocellular carcinoma. Peripheral TCRbeta sequencing was intended to test whether TCR sequence diversity was altered and clonal T-cell expansion was caused by ivuxolimab. The paper covers the monotherapy dose-escalation part of the phase I ivuxolimab trial, which included N ≈ 54 patients. General study outcomes and caveats: Partial responders in the 0.1-3.0 mg/kg groups had among the lowest normalized peripheral clonal expansion, especially among CD8+ T cells. Which antigens the clonally expanded peripheral T cells were specific for was not determined. Clonal expansion of both CD4+ and CD8+ blood T cells was observed from baseline to week 6 at doses 0.1 to 3.0 mg/kg. After ivuxolimab, more expanded clones were found on average in CD8+ T cells than in CD4+ T cells. Low levels of normalized T-cell clonal expansion were also shown by some nonresponding patients.

Patients with a history of autoimmune disease or receiving systemic immunosuppression were excluded from the trial. Peripheral blood for TCR sequencing was drawn from every dose cohort at baseline, at cycle 4 day 1 and at cycle 7 day 1. The samples were drawn from a first-in-human, open-label, multicenter phase I dose-escalation trial of ivuxolimab. Adults with locally advanced or metastatic melanoma, renal cell carcinoma, hepatocellular carcinoma or head and neck squamous cell carcinoma were enrolled in the trial. Before TCR sequencing, CD4+ T cells and CD8+ T cells from peripheral blood were sorted into separate populations. Looking up the germline V gene (reference sequence) yields CDR1 SEHNR and CDR2 FQNEAQ. Its CDR3 holds 16 amino acids, cysteine through phenylalanine. The retained sequence is limited to the CDR3, 48 bases, with the frame set at the first base. For this chain, trimming is 5 bases at the V end and 4 bases at the J end, and the number of junction bases without a gene match is 11.

Comments on this clone: Its antigen has not been determined. No base quality information exists; no much larger clone differs at one position.

To sequence the TCRbeta CDR3 region, genomic DNA was isolated from the sorted cells. The immunoSEQ Assay was used for sequencing of TCRbeta CDR3 regions. As stored in TCRdb, this immuneACCESS dataset retains in-frame rearrangements with V and J assigned. A fraction of the clones does not appear; measured against another copy, unresolved V genes explain less than half of the discrepancy, and the remainder lacks a known reason. Within this sample are 50,000 to 55,000 clones, with nearly 80% of them counted one time only. The top ten hold 3.5% to 4.5% of the sample. The chain is made from TRBV7-9 and TRBJ1-3, and 7 junction bases match TRBD1. The specimen was CD4+ or CD8+ T cells sorted from blood, collected in a trial of the OX40 agonist ivuxolimab. This sequence was found in an adult with an advanced solid tumor such as melanoma, head and neck, liver or kidney cancer. CDR3 sequence: CASSPLDRLLGNTIYF. Here is the DNA: TGTGCCAGCAGCCCCTTGGACAGGCTCCTCGGAAACACCATATATTTT.